The present entry profiles one T cell receptor (beta chain) with its context. The antigen it recognizes is unknown. No much larger clonotype is one base removed from it; base qualities were not supplied. This record comes from a study of CD8+ T cells in alopecia areata (dated by TCRdb to the late 2010s). As for the study more broadly: The treated patients, all with moderate-to-severe alopecia areata, were enrolled in an open-label pilot trial of oral tofacitinib given at 5 to 10 mg twice daily. Patients received tofacitinib for 6 to 18 months and were then followed off drug for 6 months to check for delayed response and recurrence. The SALT score, which quantifies the percentage of affected scalp surface area, was used to measure disease severity in treated patients. High-throughput TCRbeta sequencing was used to examine T cell clonal expansion in alopecia areata in both the C3H/HeJ mouse model and human patients. Human TCRbeta sequencing covered scalp tissue and sorted CD4+ and CD8+ peripheral blood T cells from patchy and totalis/universalis alopecia areata patients and healthy controls. Biopsies were taken from tofacitinib-treated patients at baseline and again at 4 and 24 weeks into treatment, and several of those patients also had a later scalp biopsy. Scalp clonality was compared among normal scalp (n=4), patchy alopecia areata scalp (n=8), and alopecia totalis/universalis scalp (n=8). RNA was obtained with the PAXgene miRNA kit for fixed scalp, the miRNeasy kit for PBMCs, and the RNeasy kit for mouse skin. TCRbeta CDR3 regions were amplified by immunoSEQ multiplex PCR using 35 Vbeta forward and 13 Jbeta reverse primers.

The paper as a whole reports these results and caveats: Tofacitinib significantly decreased scalp clonality and the number of expanded CD8+ clones among the top 100 scalp clones. Because the treated cohort was small and included a single nonresponder, larger studies are needed to assess links between baseline CD8+ expansion and response. Shared TCR sequences between patients were less evident than in mice, which may be partly attributable to HLA diversity in the patient population. During tofacitinib treatment, many expanded lesional clones stuck around in both scalp and blood, and this persistence may partly explain why relapse happens after treatment is stopped. Compared with normal scalp, lesional scalp, particularly in alopecia totalis/universalis, had higher clonality and more expanded CD8+ clones, which suggests antigenic drive. Resident alphabeta T cells in normal human skin are also sequenced, complicating scalp TCR repertoire analysis, unlike mouse skin dominated by gammadelta T cells.

The time point label for this specimen denotes: less than 30 weeks on oral tofacitinib. The treatment or condition label here, explained by the study, means: oral pan-JAK inhibitor, 5-10 mg twice daily. Peripheral blood and lesional scalp punch biopsies were obtained from patients with alopecia areata. After PBMCs were isolated by density centrifugation and stained for CD3, CD4 and CD8, a FACSAria was used to sort CD4+ and CD8+ T cells. Libraries were made using the immunoSEQ multiplex PCR assay. To provide template for TCR sequencing, every sample had RNA extracted and reverse transcribed into cDNA. SuperScript III was used to make first-strand cDNA, primed with a 2:1 mix of oligo-dT and random hexamers. A synthetic immune receptor repertoire was used to measure amplification bias, and any remaining bias was corrected computationally. On the study's bioinformatics: Raw reads were preprocessed for error removal, and CDR3 was defined according to IMGT conventions as running from the conserved cysteine to phenylalanine. Clonality was computed by normalizing Shannon entropy by log2 of the number of productive unique TCRs and subtracting the result from 1. Whether each scalp clone was CD4 or CD8 was inferred by checking scalp TCRbeta sequences against the CD4 and CD8 repertoires from sorted blood. The clones in this table, taken by TCRdb from immuneACCESS, are in-frame only. Not every clone is retained; where verified, under half of the shortfall comes from an unresolved V gene, and the cause of the rest is unknown. The V and J calls and clone size come from that table; D and trimming were worked out from the DNA. Within this sample are roughly 100,000 clones, with roughly 40% of them counted one time only. 15% to 20% of the sample is taken by the ten largest.

Trimming at the junction amounts to 5 bases on V and 4 bases on J, and the germline ends lie 5 bases apart. From the cysteine through the phenylalanine, the CDR3 covers 12 amino acids. Only the CDR3 part of the read is kept: 36 bases, read in frame from the first base. CDR1 and CDR2 are read off the germline V gene (reference sequence) as LNHDA and SQIVND. This TCR was recovered from a human donor with alopecia areata. The rearrangement combines TRBV19 with TRBJ2-2; the D gene identity is not certain. Sequenced here: CD8+ T cells sorted from blood, sampled at week 24, from a patient treated with tofacitinib. The sequenced DNA is TGTGCCAGTAGTTGGGTCACCGGGGAGCTGTTTTTT. This translates into CASSWVTGELFF.